Described below is a single TCR beta chain sequence and its context. This sample is part of a study of T cell changes during pregnancy in multiple sclerosis. Sequenced by immunoSEQ multiplex PCR; TCRdb stores in-frame clones only, minus some. The sample lists about 69,000 clones, over 75% occurring once. CDR3 size: 15 residues. Germline CDR1 and CDR2: SGHRS and YFSETQ. The V gene end was trimmed by 2 bases and the J gene end by 4 bases; junction bases not matched to a gene: 6. The material sequenced was CD4+ T cells from peripheral blood mononuclear cells, taken in the third trimester of pregnancy. This sequence joins TRBV5-1 and TRBJ2-3; 8 bases fit TRBD1. The sequence was obtained from a female donor in good health, enrolled as a control in a pregnancy study. The CDR3 bases are TGCGCCAGCAGCTTACAGGGGGTCTCGGCAGATACGCAGTATTTT. Translated, it gives CASSLQGVSADTQYF. Looking up the rest from reference TRBV5-1 and TRBJ2-3 gives the full variable domain: KAGVTQTPRYLIKTRGQQVTLSCSPISGHRSVSWYQQTPGQGLQFLFEYFSETQRNKGNFPGRFSGRQFSNSRSEMNVSTLELGDSALYLCASSLQGVSADTQYFGPGTRLTVL.